This is a list of T cell receptor beta chains from one sample in a study of blood T cells in healthy people across ages. TCRdb analysed the 5' RACE reads with MiXCR anew, one entry per CDR3 protein. The sample carries some 1.5 million distinct CDR3 sequences, 35% to 45% recorded once. The material sequenced was blood. All receptors derive from a woman aged 18-29 years in good health. Each CDR3 is given with its conserved first and last residue. Each record gives: clone size, J gene, D gene, V gene, CDR3 protein, CDR3 DNA. D genes are given only for firm matches. Clone size is given for some rows only: seen once, a few or many times, or a class if the clone is expanded.

clone_size: -
j_call: TRBJ1-3
d_call: -
v_call: TRBV2
cdr3_aa: CASTQDSGNTIYF
cdr3_nt: TGTGCCAGCACACAGGACTCTGGAAACACCATATATTTT

clone_size: -
j_call: TRBJ2-1
d_call: -
v_call: TRBV20-1
cdr3_aa: CSARDSIDSFYNEQFF
cdr3_nt: TGCAGTGCTAGAGATTCGATCGATTCTTTTTACAATGAGCAGTTCTTC

clone_size: -
j_call: TRBJ2-7
d_call: -
v_call: TRBV20-1
cdr3_aa: CSATAGLYTGPYNEQYF
cdr3_nt: TGCAGTGCAACCGCCGGCCTGTATACGGGCCCCTACAATGAGCAGTACTTC

clone_size: -
j_call: TRBJ2-7
d_call: -
v_call: TRBV6-6
cdr3_aa: CASSYSTGLGYEQYF
cdr3_nt: TGTGCCAGCAGTTACTCGACGGGGCTGGGCTACGAGCAGTACTTC

clone_size: -
j_call: TRBJ1-5
d_call: TRBD1
v_call: TRBV20-1
cdr3_aa: CSASIQGGQPQHF
cdr3_nt: TGCAGTGCTAGCATCCAGGGGGGTCAGCCCCAGCATTTT

clone_size: few
j_call: TRBJ2-3
d_call: -
v_call: TRBV20-1
cdr3_aa: CSAPFGVPDTQYF
cdr3_nt: TGCAGTGCACCCTTCGGGGTGCCAGATACGCAGTATTTT

clone_size: many
j_call: TRBJ2-6
d_call: -
v_call: TRBV4-3
cdr3_aa: CASSQEISSGANVLTF
cdr3_nt: TGCGCCAGCAGCCAAGAGATCAGCTCTGGGGCCAACGTCCTGACTTTC

clone_size: -
j_call: TRBJ2-7
d_call: TRBD2
v_call: TRBV6-2/TRBV6-3
cdr3_aa: CGSSSGGSSYEQYF
cdr3_nt: TGTGGCAGCAGTTCGGGGGGAAGCTCCTACGAGCAGTACTTC

clone_size: -
j_call: TRBJ1-2
d_call: -
v_call: TRBV7-9
cdr3_aa: CASSSSWEGTYGYTF
cdr3_nt: TGTGCCAGCAGCTCTTCCTGGGAAGGGACATACGGCTACACCTTC

clone_size: -
j_call: TRBJ2-1
d_call: TRBD2
v_call: TRBV20-1
cdr3_aa: CSASGLAGAPMVNEQFF
cdr3_nt: TGCAGTGCTAGTGGACTAGCGGGAGCCCCGATGGTCAATGAGCAGTTCTTC

clone_size: -
j_call: TRBJ1-2
d_call: -
v_call: TRBV3-1
cdr3_aa: CASSARSTNYDYTF
cdr3_nt: TGTGCCAGCAGCGCTCGCAGCACTAACTATGACTACACCTTC

clone_size: few
j_call: TRBJ2-1
d_call: -
v_call: TRBV7-2
cdr3_aa: CASSSYSTLVQFF
cdr3_nt: TGTGCCAGCAGCTCCTATAGCACCTTGGTGCAGTTCTTC

clone_size: once
j_call: TRBJ2-1
d_call: TRBD1
v_call: TRBV13
cdr3_aa: CAEADRGNEQFF
cdr3_nt: TGTGCCGAAGCTGACAGGGGCAATGAGCAGTTCTTC

clone_size: -
j_call: TRBJ2-1
d_call: -
v_call: TRBV3-1
cdr3_aa: CASSQLVGRFYNEQFF
cdr3_nt: TGTGCCAGCAGCCAACTCGTCGGGAGATTCTACAATGAGCAGTTCTTC

clone_size: -
j_call: TRBJ2-3
d_call: -
v_call: TRBV10-3
cdr3_aa: CAISDPEGPTDTQYF
cdr3_nt: TGTGCCATCAGTGACCCCGAGGGGCCCACAGATACGCAGTATTTT

clone_size: once
j_call: TRBJ1-2
d_call: -
v_call: TRBV6-2/TRBV6-3
cdr3_aa: CASSHPSTYRPYGYTF
cdr3_nt: TGTGCCAGCAGCCACCCCTCTACCTACAGGCCCTATGGCTACACCTTC

clone_size: few
j_call: TRBJ2-1
d_call: TRBD2
v_call: TRBV6-1
cdr3_aa: CASSWGVAGSYNEQFF
cdr3_nt: TGTGCCAGCAGTTGGGGAGTAGCGGGGTCCTACAATGAGCAGTTCTTC

clone_size: many
j_call: TRBJ2-3
d_call: TRBD2
v_call: TRBV29-1
cdr3_aa: CSVRTSGRVDTQYF
cdr3_nt: TGCAGCGTCCGGACTAGCGGGAGGGTAGATACGCAGTATTTT

clone_size: -
j_call: TRBJ2-1
d_call: TRBD2
v_call: TRBV20-1
cdr3_aa: CSAAPGTSPWDEQFF
cdr3_nt: TGCAGTGCTGCTCCCGGGACTAGCCCTTGGGATGAGCAGTTCTTC

clone_size: -
j_call: TRBJ1-1
d_call: -
v_call: TRBV7-2
cdr3_aa: CASSQTLTEAFF
cdr3_nt: TGTGCCAGCAGCCAAACCCTCACTGAAGCTTTCTTT

clone_size: -
j_call: TRBJ1-2
d_call: -
v_call: TRBV2
cdr3_aa: CASSGGGTSNYGYTF
cdr3_nt: TGTGCCAGCAGTGGGGGCGGGACTTCTAACTATGGCTACACCTTC

clone_size: -
j_call: TRBJ2-7
d_call: -
v_call: TRBV4-1
cdr3_aa: CASSQDPSTNGNEQYF
cdr3_nt: TGCGCCAGCAGCCAAGACCCGTCGACCAACGGCAATGAGCAGTACTTC

clone_size: -
j_call: TRBJ2-1
d_call: -
v_call: TRBV7-2
cdr3_aa: CASSLGLGRRPYNEQFF
cdr3_nt: TGTGCCAGCAGCTTAGGCCTCGGGAGAAGGCCCTACAATGAGCAGTTCTTC

clone_size: few
j_call: TRBJ2-5
d_call: TRBD2
v_call: TRBV3-1
cdr3_aa: CASSRGLAEETQYF
cdr3_nt: TGTGCCAGCAGCCGAGGACTAGCGGAAGAGACCCAGTACTTC

clone_size: -
j_call: TRBJ2-7
d_call: -
v_call: TRBV7-8
cdr3_aa: CASSDYPTAAYEQYF
cdr3_nt: TGTGCCAGCAGCGACTACCCGACAGCAGCCTACGAGCAGTACTTC

clone_size: -
j_call: TRBJ2-7
d_call: TRBD1
v_call: TRBV7-8
cdr3_aa: CASSLQGAKPSGEQYF
cdr3_nt: TGTGCCAGCAGCTTACAGGGGGCGAAACCCAGCGGCGAGCAGTACTTT

clone_size: -
j_call: TRBJ2-3
d_call: TRBD2
v_call: TRBV13
cdr3_aa: CASSFRLAGVSTDTQYF
cdr3_nt: TGTGCCAGCAGCTTCCGACTAGCGGGGGTTAGCACAGATACGCAGTATTTT

clone_size: -
j_call: TRBJ1-5
d_call: TRBD1
v_call: TRBV7-9
cdr3_aa: CASSLTGTGQGGNQPQHF
cdr3_nt: TGTGCCAGCAGCTTAACCGGGACAGGGCAGGGAGGCAATCAGCCCCAGCATTTT

clone_size: -
j_call: TRBJ1-4
d_call: -
v_call: TRBV5-1
cdr3_aa: CASSPFTGAEPTNEKLFF
cdr3_nt: TGCGCCAGCAGCCCTTTTACGGGCGCCGAGCCTACTAATGAAAAACTGTTTTTT

clone_size: -
j_call: TRBJ2-7
d_call: TRBD2
v_call: TRBV29-1
cdr3_aa: CSAAGLAVINEQYF
cdr3_nt: TGCAGCGCCGCGGGACTAGCGGTGATCAATGAGCAGTACTTC

clone_size: few
j_call: TRBJ2-3
d_call: -
v_call: TRBV6-5
cdr3_aa: CASSYRRRTDTQYF
cdr3_nt: TGTGCCAGCAGTTATAGACGGCGCACAGATACGCAGTATTTT

clone_size: -
j_call: TRBJ1-4
d_call: -
v_call: TRBV4-3
cdr3_aa: CASSRQATDEKLFF
cdr3_nt: TGCGCCAGCAGTAGGCAGGCTACGGATGAAAAACTGTTTTTT

clone_size: few
j_call: TRBJ2-1
d_call: TRBD2
v_call: TRBV20-1
cdr3_aa: CSARGREGIYEQFF
cdr3_nt: TGCAGTGCTAGGGGGCGGGAGGGGATCTATGAGCAGTTCTTC

clone_size: -
j_call: TRBJ1-2
d_call: -
v_call: TRBV14
cdr3_aa: CASSQESYYGYTF
cdr3_nt: TGTGCCAGCAGCCAAGAATCGTACTATGGCTACACCTTC

clone_size: -
j_call: TRBJ2-1
d_call: TRBD2
v_call: TRBV20-1
cdr3_aa: CSARLAGGSQETQFF
cdr3_nt: TGCAGTGCTAGATTAGCGGGAGGGAGTCAAGAGACCCAGTTCTTC

clone_size: few
j_call: TRBJ2-1
d_call: -
v_call: TRBV12-3/TRBV12-4
cdr3_aa: CASSRDNDGYNEQFF
cdr3_nt: TGTGCCAGCAGTCGGGACAATGATGGGTACAATGAGCAGTTCTTC

clone_size: -
j_call: TRBJ1-2
d_call: -
v_call: TRBV7-2
cdr3_aa: CASSLSPSGYTF
cdr3_nt: TGTGCCAGCAGCCTATCACCCAGCGGCTACACCTTC

clone_size: -
j_call: TRBJ2-3
d_call: TRBD2
v_call: TRBV29-1
cdr3_aa: CSVEGSSGITDTQYF
cdr3_nt: TGCAGCGTTGAAGGGAGTAGCGGGATCACAGATACGCAGTATTTT

clone_size: few
j_call: TRBJ2-5
d_call: -
v_call: TRBV9
cdr3_aa: CASSVAATGAGLAQETQYF
cdr3_nt: TGTGCCAGCAGCGTAGCCGCGACAGGGGCGGGACTAGCCCAAGAGACCCAGTACTTC

clone_size: few
j_call: TRBJ2-3
d_call: -
v_call: TRBV10-3
cdr3_aa: CAISESQGTTDTQYF
cdr3_nt: TGTGCCATCAGTGAGTCTCAAGGAACGACAGATACGCAGTATTTT

clone_size: -
j_call: TRBJ1-5
d_call: TRBD1
v_call: TRBV12-3/TRBV12-4
cdr3_aa: CASRRAGGLGTQHF
cdr3_nt: TGTGCCAGCCGACGGGCAGGGGGGCTTGGGACCCAGCATTTT

clone_size: -
j_call: TRBJ2-1
d_call: TRBD1
v_call: TRBV10-3
cdr3_aa: CAISETTGGYEQFF
cdr3_nt: TGTGCCATCAGTGAGACTACAGGGGGCTATGAGCAGTTCTTC

clone_size: -
j_call: TRBJ2-5
d_call: -
v_call: TRBV29-1
cdr3_aa: CSVFKEQETQYF
cdr3_nt: TGCAGCGTTTTCAAGGAGCAAGAGACCCAGTACTTC

clone_size: -
j_call: TRBJ1-6
d_call: -
v_call: TRBV20-1
cdr3_aa: CSAREGASPLHF
cdr3_nt: TGCAGTGCTAGAGAGGGGGCCTCACCCCTCCACTTT

clone_size: few
j_call: TRBJ1-1
d_call: TRBD1
v_call: TRBV20-1
cdr3_aa: CSAPGQGLNTEAFF
cdr3_nt: TGCAGTGCCCCCGGACAGGGTTTGAACACTGAAGCTTTCTTT

clone_size: -
j_call: TRBJ1-2
d_call: -
v_call: TRBV30
cdr3_aa: CAWNQEVRYGYTF
cdr3_nt: TGTGCCTGGAACCAGGAGGTTCGCTATGGCTACACCTTC

clone_size: -
j_call: TRBJ1-1
d_call: TRBD1
v_call: TRBV3-1
cdr3_aa: CASSDRDREFPEAFF
cdr3_nt: TGTGCCAGCAGCGACCGGGACAGGGAGTTCCCTGAAGCTTTCTTT

clone_size: -
j_call: TRBJ2-2
d_call: -
v_call: TRBV6-5
cdr3_aa: CASSYGTKNTGELFF
cdr3_nt: TGTGCCAGCAGTTACGGGACAAAGAACACCGGGGAGCTGTTTTTT

clone_size: -
j_call: TRBJ2-1
d_call: TRBD2
v_call: TRBV7-7
cdr3_aa: CASSRSRGLADNEQFF
cdr3_nt: TGTGCTAGCAGCCGGAGTCGGGGACTAGCGGACAATGAGCAGTTCTTC

clone_size: few
j_call: TRBJ2-3
d_call: -
v_call: TRBV4-1
cdr3_aa: CASSDPGRSTDTQYF
cdr3_nt: TGCGCCAGCAGCGATCCCGGACGAAGCACAGATACGCAGTATTTT

clone_size: -
j_call: TRBJ2-1
d_call: -
v_call: TRBV29-1
cdr3_aa: CSVEPVLVVDEQFF
cdr3_nt: TGCAGCGTTGAACCGGTGTTGGTAGTCGATGAGCAGTTCTTC

clone_size: many
j_call: TRBJ2-7
d_call: -
v_call: TRBV7-2
cdr3_aa: CASSLGGVYEQYF
cdr3_nt: TGTGCCAGCAGTTTAGGGGGGGTCTACGAGCAGTACTTC

clone_size: few
j_call: TRBJ1-1
d_call: -
v_call: TRBV13
cdr3_aa: CASSLGGLAFF
cdr3_nt: TGTGCCAGCAGCTTGGGGGGGCTGGCTTTCTTT

clone_size: -
j_call: TRBJ2-3
d_call: -
v_call: TRBV12-3/TRBV12-4
cdr3_aa: CASSLWGGHADTQYF
cdr3_nt: TGTGCCAGCAGTCTTTGGGGGGGGCACGCAGATACGCAGTATTTT

clone_size: once
j_call: TRBJ2-7
d_call: -
v_call: TRBV10-3
cdr3_aa: CAIGAGTGSYEQYF
cdr3_nt: TGTGCCATCGGTGCCGGGACCGGTTCCTACGAGCAGTACTTC

clone_size: -
j_call: TRBJ1-2
d_call: -
v_call: TRBV9
cdr3_aa: CASSATLGGLNYGYTF
cdr3_nt: TGTGCCAGCAGCGCGACCTTAGGGGGGCTTAACTATGGCTACACCTTC

clone_size: -
j_call: TRBJ2-1
d_call: TRBD2
v_call: TRBV20-1
cdr3_aa: CSAAGLAGRVGVHEQFF
cdr3_nt: TGCAGTGCCGCGGGACTAGCGGGGAGGGTCGGGGTCCATGAGCAGTTCTTC

clone_size: -
j_call: TRBJ2-3
d_call: -
v_call: TRBV28
cdr3_aa: CASSFPGRSTDTQYF
cdr3_nt: TGTGCCAGCAGTTTCCCAGGGCGGAGCACAGATACGCAGTATTTT

clone_size: -
j_call: TRBJ2-1
d_call: -
v_call: TRBV7-9
cdr3_aa: CATSPLATYEQFF
cdr3_nt: TGTGCCACCAGTCCCCTAGCGACCTACGAGCAGTTCTTC